This T cell receptor (beta chain) stems from a study of blood T cell repertoires in COVID-19 (dated by TCRdb to about 2020). In the study overall: Samples from collaborators originated in the United States, Italy and Spain and spanned both the acute and convalescent phases of COVID-19. The material from the prospective study consisted of cDNA or gDNA derived from T cells, B-cell-depleted T cells, or PBMCs. Subjects who had been exposed to COVID-19, were actively infected with it, or had recovered from it provided the deeply sampled blood TCRbeta repertoires that made up the dataset. The repertoires were released in a freely available public database meant as a resource for research on the immune response to SARS-CoV-2. The samples were drawn from the first 160 participants of the ongoing ImmuneRACE study and from over 950 subjects provided by 6 global collaborators. A de-identified subject ID, COVID-19 status, age in years and sex were almost always included in the sample metadata. Where HLA class I and class II types were available, the types were taken from metadata supplied by the sample provider, not from assay-based typing. Summary of the overall study and its limitations: The amount of clinical and demographic metadata varied by source and participant and was provided uncurated.

Looking up the germline V gene yields CDR1 MNHEY and CDR2 SVGAGI. The CDR3 numbers 15 residues from cysteine through phenylalanine. Kept here is only the CDR3 DNA, which spans 45 bases and is read in frame from base 1. V is trimmed back by 4 bases and J by 9 bases, and the junction contains 9 bases that no gene match accounts for. TCRbeta CDR3 regions were amplified from genomic DNA by means of the immunoSEQ Assay, a bias-controlled multiplex PCR. In the paper's pipeline: Nucleated cell counts per sample were estimated from amplification of reference gene primers within the assay. Sequence reads were collapsed and filtered to measure the absolute abundance of every unique TCRbeta CDR3 rearrangement. Productive Simpson clonality was computed per sample as the square root of Simpson's diversity index over productive rearrangements. Entries here come from immuneACCESS through TCRdb and include only in-frame sequences with V and J called. Some clones fail to appear in such tables; in the studies checked, an unresolved V gene covers under half of the shortfall, and the cause of the remainder is unknown. V and J calls and clone size are as listed in that table; D and trimming were resolved from the DNA. The sample table records around 150,000 clones; around 92% of these occur just once. The ten most abundant clones make up roughly 5% of the sample.

In Seattle, one collaborating source enrolled patients while the infection was active and tracked those patients longitudinally over the course of disease. Each collaborating institution followed its own protocols to collect whole blood in K2EDTA tubes. For TCRbeta analysis, collaborators shipped samples as frozen whole blood, isolated PBMCs, or DNA extracted from either of those sample types. This clone was picked up one time. Which antigen it targets is not known. Per-nucleotide qualities are absent, and no much larger clonotype sits a single base away. Sample: peripheral blood. The V and J genes are TRBV6-5 and TRBJ2-1, with 10 junctional bases fitting TRBD2. This clonotype was sampled from a man aged 25-45 years with COVID-19, enrolled during active disease. The DNA reads TGTGCCAGCAGTTCCGGACTAGCGGTGAACAGTGAGCAGTTCTTC. Translated, it reads CASSSGLAVNSEQFF.